This T cell receptor beta chain was captured by sequencing in a study of cytomegalovirus exposure and HLA in healthy donors. Notes on the study in general: Previously analyzed data showed that most TCR beta V segments were productive at a frequency of about 90% or about 30%.

Trimming cost V 0 bases and J 5 bases, with 14 bases left between them. Per the germline V gene, CDR1 is LNHNV and CDR2 is YYDKDF (reference sequence). This CDR3 has 16 residues. In the PCR, 60 Vbeta and 13 Jbeta primers were used. Clones were read by immunoSEQ multiplex PCR, and TCRdb kept only the in-frame ones, dropping some. The sample includes fewer than 250,000 clones, around 78% of them seen just once. When sampled, the donors appeared nominally healthy, though they likely had unrecorded immune exposures. Comment on this clone: The antigen remains undetermined.

The TCR comes from a woman aged 25 to 45 in good health and CMV-seropositive. This chain connects TRBV15 to TRBJ1-5; no definite D call. Sequenced sample: PBMCs. CDR3: CATSRDRGGSDQPQHF. The CDR3 nucleotides are TGTGCCACCAGCAGAGATCGAGGAGGAAGCGATCAGCCCCAGCATTTT.